This TCR beta chain was sequenced for a study of Ad26.COV2.S vaccination and SARS-CoV-2 variants. Overall study: Administration of Ad26.COV2.S was intramuscular, either once or twice 56 days apart.

Sequencing was performed with immunoSEQ multiplex PCR; in TCRdb, only in-frame clones are kept and a portion is missing. The table lists some 240,000 clones, approximately 88% of them singletons, with just under 3% in the top ten. The V and J ends lost 6 bases and 9 bases respectively, with 12 bases between them. In germline, CDR1 is SEHNR, CDR2 FQNEAQ (reference sequence). CDR3 length: 12 amino acids. Treatment described: some 19 received Ad26.COV2.S at low or high dose, single or two shots; a few received placebo; per-sample allocation not given. Day 63 following the first vaccine or placebo injection was when the samples were taken. This clone occurred once. Its antigen is unknown. Overall study results and limits: There was a possibility that the TCR breadth and depth analyses underestimated total T cell responses. Vaccine recipients had higher spike-specific TCR breadth than placebo recipients.

The clonotype comes from a person aged 18-60 years who received the Ad26.COV2.S COVID-19 vaccine or a placebo. The chain couples TRBV7-9 to TRBJ1-3; TRBD1 is a possible D gene (5 bases). Specimen: peripheral blood, collected in a trial of Ad26.COV2.S vaccine versus placebo. CDR3 coding DNA: TGTGCCAGCAGGAGTCCCAGGGCCACCATATATTTT. Amino acids: CASRSPRATIYF.